This passage covers 7 T cell receptor beta chains from one sample sequenced in a study of blood T cells in healthy people across ages. Alongside a J-beta primer mix, a sample-barcoded 5' primer served in a second PCR lasting roughly 6 to 11 cycles. TCRdb itself ran the 5' RACE reads through MiXCR, one entry per CDR3 protein. The table lists about 770,000 distinct CDR3 sequences, around 43% of them singletons, with under 20% in the top ten. Input material: blood. The source of these receptors is a man between 60 and 70 years old in good health.

The chain uses TRBV20-1 and TRBJ2-2; 7 bases align to TRBD2. Trimming removed 0 bases from V and 6 bases from J; junction bases left unmatched: 13. The CDR3 has 17 amino acids. Germline V lookup: CDR1 DFQATT, CDR2 SNEGSKA (reference sequence). The CDR3 sequence is CSARDEGGSELPGELFF. Written as DNA, the CDR3 is TGCAGTGCTAGAGATGAGGGCGGGAGTGAGTTACCCGGGGAGCTGTTTTTT.

This clonotype has at least ten counts. The V gene is TRBV7-2, the J gene TRBJ1-2; D possibly corresponds to TRBD1 (5 bases). The germline CDR1 and CDR2 sequences are SGHTA and FQGNSA. The length of the CDR3 is 13 residues. V shed 2 bases and J shed 3 bases, with 7 bases lying between them. CDR3 region: CASSLQGYYGYTF. The CDR3 coding sequence is TGTGCCAGCAGCTTACAGGGTTACTATGGCTACACCTTC.

This clonotype was counted ten times or more. This chain links TRBV6-2 or TRBV6-3 with TRBJ2-7, with 8 nucleotides matching TRBD1. This CDR3 is 16 amino acids long. The J segment lost 7 bases and the V segment lost 2 bases, leaving 13 bases of the junction unmatched. Germline CDR1 MNHEY, CDR2 SVGEGT. The CDR3 bases are TGTGCCAGCAGTTACGGACGGGACAGGCGGGGTGTGGAGCAGTACTTC. This encodes CASSYGRDRRGVEQYF.

This clonotype showed up just a few times. The chain has TRBV15 and TRBJ1-5; TRBD1 might be the D (5 bases). Looked up from germline, CDR1 is LNHNV and CDR2 is YYDKDF (reference sequence). V was trimmed by 1 base and J by 6 bases, leaving 13 bases between them. The CDR3 runs to 15 residues. The CDR3 DNA sequence: TGTGCCACCAGCAGAGGTAGGGGAGGCGGTCAGCCCCAGCATTTT. Translation gives CATSRGRGGGQPQHF. Together with reference TRBV15 and TRBJ1-5, the CDR3 gives the full variable domain: DAMVIQNPRYQVTQFGKPVTLSCSQTLNHNVMYWYQQKSSQAPKLLFHYYDKDFNNEADTPDNFQSRRPNTSFCFLDIRSPGLGDTAMYLCATSRGRGGGQPQHFGDGTRLSIL.

The V gene is TRBV9, the J gene TRBJ2-4; 8 positions agree with TRBD2. The assigned J gene may be wrong: the sequence end matches TRBJ2-5 better. In germline, CDR1 is SGDLS, CDR2 YYNGEE. The CDR3 has 18 amino acids. CDR3 sequence: CASSVGAASGPTFQTQYF. The CDR3 DNA sequence: TGTGCCAGCAGCGTAGGAGCGGCTAGCGGGCCCACTTTTCAGACCCAGTACTTC.

The rearrangement uses TRBV9 and TRBJ2-5; D may match TRBD1 or TRBD2 (6 bases each). The germline V and J ends were trimmed by 7 bases and 4 bases, with 17 bases remaining between them. Germline CDR1 SGDLS, CDR2 YYNGEE. The length of the CDR3 is 14 residues. In DNA, the CDR3 is TGTGCCAGCGCAGAGGGGGGCTTAGGAGAGACCCAGTACTTC. Translating it yields CASAEGGLGETQYF. Together with reference TRBV9 and TRBJ2-5, the CDR3 gives the full variable domain: DSGVTQTPKHLITATGQRVTLRCSPRSGDLSVYWYQQSLDQGLQFLIQYYNGEERAKGNILERFSAQQFPDLHSELNLSSLELGDSALYFCASAEGGLGETQYFGPGTRLLVL.

A few counts support this clonotype. The rearrangement links TRBV20-1 to TRBJ1-2; the D is unclear. Trimming took off 2 bases at V and 4 bases at J, with 23 bases between the two ends. CDR3 length: 17 amino acids. Germline CDR1 DFQATT, CDR2 SNEGSKA (reference sequence). The DNA for the CDR3 is TGCAGTGCTAGACGCCGGTCGGTCAGAATTCAATCCTATGGCTACACCTTC. Its translation is CSARRRSVRIQSYGYTF.